A single sample gave rise to the 18 T cell receptor beta chains below, sequenced in a study of vaccination and CD4 T cells after COVID-19. Treatment of the sample: approximately nine-day PBMC culture with coronavirus spike peptide pools or control peptides (ViraFEST assay). CD4+ T cells that had been cultured provided DNA sequenced with the Oncomine TCR Beta short-read assay. TCRdb reprocessed the PCR reads with MiXCR, giving one entry per CDR3 protein. The repertoire holds roughly 4,000 distinct CDR3 sequences, over 30% seen once, with 20% to 25% in the top ten. Their antigen targets remain unknown. Sequencing used CD4+ T cells from blood, cultured in vitro. The source of these receptors is a human donor who had recovered from COVID-19.

The rearrangement uses TRBV18 and TRBJ1-1; 8 nucleotides line up with TRBD1. The CDR3 contains 14 residues. CDR1 is KGHSH and CDR2 is LQKENI in the germline V gene. The junction had 6 bases not matched to a gene; V was cut back by 6 bases and J by 3 bases. CDR3 sequence: CASSETGADTEAFF. The DNA of the CDR3 is TGTGCCAGCTCCGAGACAGGGGCGGACACTGAAGCTTTCTTT.

This clonotype was found a few times. The chain couples TRBV24-1 to TRBJ2-7; 9 nucleotides align to TRBD1. The germline gives CDR1 KGHDR, CDR2 SFDVKD. Trimming removed 3 bases from V and 4 bases from J; junction bases left unmatched: 9. The CDR3 loop spans 16 amino acids. The CDR3 spells CATSDLGTGMWYEQYF. Here the CDR3 DNA reads TGTGCCACCAGTGATCTAGGGACAGGGATGTGGTACGAGCAGTACTTC.

This clonotype was counted only a few times. This rearrangement joins TRBV6-1 to TRBJ2-5, with 8 nucleotides matching TRBD2. J gave up 9 bases and V 7 bases, and 10 bases lay outside the gene matches. This CDR3 is built from 13 residues. The germline V gene has CDR1 MNHNS and CDR2 SASEGT. The CDR3 DNA reads TGTGCCAGCATTGCGGGGGCCGGGGGGGCCCAGTACTTC. Amino acid sequence: CASIAGAGGAQYF.

The chain uses TRBV7-2 and TRBJ2-1; TRBD2 matches at 9 bases. Germline CDR1 is SGHTA and CDR2 is FQGNSA. Unmatched junction bases numbered 17, after V lost 5 bases and J lost 9 bases. The CDR3 length is 17 residues. Here the CDR3 DNA reads TGTGCCAGCAGCCCCAGGGTCGGGGCGGGGGGGCCAGGTGAGCAGTTCTTC. Translated: CASSPRVGAGGPGEQFF.

About this clonotype itself: With a much larger clone just one base away, this may be a read error. The chain combines TRBV7-3 with TRBJ1-1; unclear D gene. Germline assignment: CDR1 SGHTA and CDR2 FQGTGA. CDR3 length: 15 amino acids. In DNA form, the CDR3 reads TGTGCCGGCAGTCAGATTTATGGGGTTCGTGGTGAAGCTTTCTTT. Protein sequence: CAGSQIYGVRGEAFF.

The CDR3 loop reads CASSFIAATDTQYF. CDR3 nucleotide sequence: TGTGCCAGCAGTTTTATTGCGGCCACAGATACGCAGTATTTT. The rearrangement joins TRBV12-3 or TRBV12-4 to TRBJ2-3; D gene uncertain. The V end lost 3 bases, the J end lost 2 bases, and 9 bases lay between the germline ends. The CDR3 consists of 14 residues.

CDR3 nucleotide sequence: TGCGCCAGCAGCCAAGGCATTCCTAGGACTAGCGGTATGCCCCAGTACTTC. It codes for CASSQGIPRTSGMPQYF. V usage is TRBV4-1 and J usage is TRBJ2-5; 10 nucleotides agree with TRBD2. CDR1 and CDR2 (germline): MGHRA, YSYEKL. V lost 1 base to trimming and J lost 9 bases; unmatched junction nucleotides: 14. The CDR3 is made up of 17 amino acids.

A few counts support this clonotype. The CDR3 region has the DNA TGCAGTGCTAGAGGTTCGGGGTGGGGGATTTTCAATCAGCCCCAGCATTTT. Protein: CSARGSGWGIFNQPQHF. The chain carries TRBV20-1 and TRBJ1-5; D is possibly TRBD1 (5 bases). V lost 1 base, J lost 3 bases, and 19 bases lay in between. The CDR3 totals 17 residues. The V gene's germline CDR1 is DFQATT and CDR2 SNEGSKA (reference sequence).

V usage is TRBV19 and J usage is TRBJ2-3; D is possibly TRBD1 (6 bases). Germline V gene sequence: CDR1 LNHDA, CDR2 SQIVND (reference sequence). The V end was cut by 9 bases, the J end by 0 bases, with 16 bases between. The CDR3 contains 15 residues. CDR3 sequence (DNA): TGTGCCAGCCGTCGACAGGTCCATAGCACAGATACGCAGTATTTT. Translation gives CASRRQVHSTDTQYF.

This clonotype has only a few counts. The chain is built from TRBV7-2 and TRBJ1-2; D uncertain. The CDR3 has 14 residues. V lost 4 bases, J lost 3 bases, and 12 bases lay in between. The germline gives CDR1 SGHTA, CDR2 FQGNSA. The CDR3 DNA is TGTGCCAGCAGCTCCGACGGAGGGTACTATGGCTACACCTTC. This encodes CASSSDGGYYGYTF.

This clonotype was counted between two and nine times. The V gene is TRBV20-1, the J gene TRBJ2-1; 10 positions agree with TRBD2. The J segment lost 3 bases and the V segment lost 0 bases, leaving 5 bases of the junction unmatched. Germline CDR1 is DFQATT and CDR2 is SNEGSKA (reference sequence). The CDR3 loop spans 16 amino acids. CDR3 protein: CSARDLASGGYNEQFF. CDR3 DNA sequence: TGCAGTGCTAGAGATTTGGCTAGCGGGGGCTACAATGAGCAGTTCTTC.

This clonotype was seen a few times. The CDR3 loop is CSARKRASYNEQFF. The CDR3 bases are TGCAGTGCTAGAAAGAGAGCCTCCTACAATGAGCAGTTCTTC. The chain has TRBV20-1 and TRBJ2-1; D unclear. Germline assignment: CDR1 DFQATT and CDR2 SNEGSKA (reference sequence). V lost 2 bases, J lost 0 bases, and 8 bases lay in between. The CDR3 runs 14 residues.

The V call is TRBV20-1, the J call TRBJ2-7; tentative D call: TRBD1 (6 bases). V was trimmed by 6 bases and J by 4 bases, leaving 19 bases between them. This CDR3 is 14 amino acids long. Germline loops: CDR1 DFQATT, CDR2 SNEGSKA (reference sequence). The DNA for the CDR3 is TGCAGTGCCAGTGGTACAGGGATAGGATACGAGCAGTACTTC. This translates into CSASGTGIGYEQYF.

This clonotype was detected only a few times. V usage is TRBV20-1 and J usage is TRBJ1-5; TRBD1 matches at 7 bases. The V gene end was trimmed by 0 bases and the J gene end by 7 bases; junction bases not matched to a gene: 6. Germline CDR1 reads DFQATT; CDR2 reads SNEGSKA (reference sequence). This CDR3 spans 14 amino acids. CDR3 DNA: TGCAGTGCTAGAGATCCACAGGGGATACAGCCCCAGCATTTT. The encoded protein is CSARDPQGIQPQHF.

This clonotype is medium-sized. The rearrangement uses TRBV7-9 and TRBJ2-3; TRBD2 aligns across 8 bases. The V segment lost 8 bases and the J segment 4 bases; nucleotides outside the gene matches: 8. This CDR3 region has 14 residues. Germline CDR1 and CDR2: SEHNR and FQNEAQ (reference sequence). The CDR3, as DNA: TGTGCCAGCGGTCTGACGGGAGGGGCAGATACGCAGTATTTT. The encoded protein is CASGLTGGADTQYF.

This clonotype was counted between two and nine times. The rearrangement uses TRBV19 and TRBJ1-1, with TRBD1 as a possible D gene (5 bases). CDR3 size: 12 residues. Per germline, CDR1 LNHDA and CDR2 SQIVND (reference sequence). Trimming took 9 bases from V and 4 from J, leaving 12 bases between them. DNA for the CDR3: TGTGCCAGAGGGGCGAGAGGCACTGAAGCTTTCTTT. Translation gives CARGARGTEAFF.

This clonotype was counted a few times. V and J are TRBV19 and TRBJ1-5, with D uncertain. Trimming stripped 7 bases from V and 0 bases from J, with 10 bases between. Germline V gives CDR1 LNHDA, CDR2 SQIVND (reference sequence). The CDR3 is made up of 14 amino acids. CDR3 sequence reads: CASKTVYSNQPQHF. Written as DNA, the CDR3 is TGTGCCAGTAAAACCGTTTATAGCAATCAGCCCCAGCATTTT. Full variable domain (remainder filled in from reference TRBV19 and TRBJ1-5): DGGITQSPKYLFRKEGQNVTLSCEQNLNHDAMYWYRQDPGQGLRLIYYSQIVNDFQKGDIAEGYSVSREKKESFPLTVTSAQKNPTAFYLCASKTVYSNQPQHFGDGTRLSIL.

The chain is built from TRBV6-2 or TRBV6-3 and TRBJ2-7; tentative D call: TRBD2 (6 bases). The CDR3 runs 15 residues. Per the germline V gene, CDR1 is MNHEY and CDR2 is SVGEGT. V shed 7 bases and J shed 1 base, with 17 bases lying between them. As DNA, the CDR3 is TGTGCCAGCAATCCCGCGGGGTACGCTTCCTACGAGCAGTACTTC. It encodes CASNPAGYASYEQYF.